The 6 T cell receptor beta chains in this list originate from one sample, sequenced in a study of Tregs in tolerant kidney transplant recipients. The repertoire was sequenced with immunoSEQ multiplex PCR; TCRdb's copy has only in-frame clones and lacks some. The sample holds approximately 45,000 clones; nearly 97% are singletons and the top ten take more than 0.35%. For these TCRs, the target antigens are not known. Sequenced: Tregs from blood cultured with allogeneic cells. The receptors derive from a human donor in good health.

Only one count was recorded for this clone. The CDR3 nucleotides are TGCGCCAGCAGCTTGGCGGGGCAGGCGAGCTCCTACGAGCAGTACTTC. Its protein product is CASSLAGQASSYEQYF. This chain uses TRBV5-1 with TRBJ2-7; D assignment may be TRBD1 or TRBD2 (5 bases each). Germline V gene data show CDR1 as SGHRS and CDR2 as YFSETQ. The V and J ends lost 0 bases and 0 bases respectively, with 13 bases between them. This CDR3 is built from 16 residues.

This rearrangement joins TRBV7-3 to TRBJ2-3; no clear D gene. The CDR3 length is 15 residues. Germline V gene lookup returns CDR1 SGHTA and CDR2 FQGTGA. V lost 0 bases and J 4 bases, leaving 11 bases between the germline ends. The CDR3 DNA follows: TGTGCCAGCAGCTTAACAGGTCCTGGGTCAGATACGCAGTATTTT. Amino acids: CASSLTGPGSDTQYF.

The CDR3 is CASSEFRQGLKAFF. The DNA of the CDR3 is TGTGCCAGCAGTGAATTTCGGCAGGGACTTAAAGCTTTCTTT. This sequence joins TRBV2 and TRBJ1-1, with TRBD1 as a possible D gene (5 bases). V lost 2 bases and J lost 9, with 16 bases in between. CDR3 length equals 14 residues. Germline lookup yields CDR1 SNHLY and CDR2 FYNNEI.

This clone has just one count. The chain employs TRBV27 and TRBJ2-7; D is perhaps TRBD1 (6 bases). This CDR3 is built from 17 residues. Trimming removed 4 bases from V and 0 bases from J, with 19 bases in between. Looked up from germline, CDR1 is MNHEY and CDR2 is SMNVEV (reference sequence). Here the CDR3 DNA reads TGTGCCAGCAGTTCACGGTCCGGGACACTAAGCTCCTACGAGCAGTACTTC. Translating it yields CASSSRSGTLSSYEQYF.

The chain couples TRBV5-1 to TRBJ1-4; D remains unclear. CDR1 SGHRS and CDR2 YFSETQ come from the germline V gene. The CDR3 contains 13 residues. Trimming left V 2 bases short and J 8 bases short, with 10 bases between. CDR3 sequence reads: CASSFDLDEKLFF. The CDR3 region has the DNA TGCGCCAGCAGCTTCGACCTGGACGAAAAACTGTTTTTT.

The chain joins TRBV18 to TRBJ2-1, with 9 bases lining up with TRBD2. The CDR3 covers 15 residues. Germline V gene lookup returns CDR1 KGHSH and CDR2 LQKENI. With 3 bases clipped from V and 4 bases from J, the junction kept 4 bases outside the gene matches. This chain's CDR3 is CASSPPGLAYNEQFF. CDR3 bases: TGTGCCAGCTCACCGCCGGGACTAGCTTACAATGAGCAGTTCTTC.